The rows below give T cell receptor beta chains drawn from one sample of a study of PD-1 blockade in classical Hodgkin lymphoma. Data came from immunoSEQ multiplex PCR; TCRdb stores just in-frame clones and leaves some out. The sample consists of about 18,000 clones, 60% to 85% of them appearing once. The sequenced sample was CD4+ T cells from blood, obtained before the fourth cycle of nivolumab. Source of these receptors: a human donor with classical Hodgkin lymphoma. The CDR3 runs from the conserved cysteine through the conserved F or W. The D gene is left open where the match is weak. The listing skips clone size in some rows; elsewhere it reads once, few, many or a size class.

CDR3nt: TGTGCCAGCAGTGTAGTAGGAGGCAGGGAGACCCAGTACTTC
CDR3aa: CASSVVGGRETQYF
v_gene: TRBV6-1
j_gene: TRBJ2-5
d_gene: .
abundance: once

CDR3nt: TGTGCCAGCAGCGCTAGCGGGAGGGTTACCGGGGAGCTGTTTTTT
CDR3aa: CASSASGRVTGELFF
v_gene: TRBV9
j_gene: TRBJ2-2
d_gene: TRBD2
abundance: .

CDR3nt: TGTGCCAGCAGCTTGCGACTAGCCTTTACCTACGAGCAGTACTTC
CDR3aa: CASSLRLAFTYEQYF
v_gene: TRBV7-8
j_gene: TRBJ2-7
d_gene: TRBD2
abundance: .

CDR3nt: TGTGCCAGATCCGGGACAAGGGGGGATGAGCAGTTCTTC
CDR3aa: CARSGTRGDEQFF
v_gene: TRBV6-1
j_gene: TRBJ2-1
d_gene: .
abundance: .

CDR3nt: TGTGCCAGCAGCTTCCCCGGGACAGGGACGAATGAGCAGTTCTTC
CDR3aa: CASSFPGTGTNEQFF
v_gene: TRBV11-1
j_gene: TRBJ2-1
d_gene: TRBD1
abundance: .

CDR3nt: TGTGCCAGCAGTGAAGCAACACGGTATAGCAATCAGCCCCAGCATTTT
CDR3aa: CASSEATRYSNQPQHF
v_gene: TRBV6-1
j_gene: TRBJ1-5
d_gene: .
abundance: few

CDR3nt: TGTGCCACCTCCGAGCGGGACTCCTACAATGAGCAGTTCTTC
CDR3aa: CATSERDSYNEQFF
v_gene: TRBV10-3
j_gene: TRBJ2-1
d_gene: TRBD2
abundance: .

CDR3nt: TGCGCCAGCAGACCACAATTGAACACTGAAGCTTTCTTT
CDR3aa: CASRPQLNTEAFF
v_gene: TRBV5-1
j_gene: TRBJ1-1
d_gene: .
abundance: .

CDR3nt: TGTGCTAGCAGCGCCGGGACTAGCGGGAGTTCAGATACGCAGTATTTT
CDR3aa: CASSAGTSGSSDTQYF
v_gene: TRBV7-7
j_gene: TRBJ2-3
d_gene: TRBD2
abundance: .

CDR3nt: TGTGCCAGCTCACCACAGGGGGCCATACTCAATGAGCAGTTCTTC
CDR3aa: CASSPQGAILNEQFF
v_gene: TRBV18
j_gene: TRBJ2-1
d_gene: TRBD1
abundance: .

CDR3nt: TGCGCCAGCAGCCGGGATGGGACCACCGGGGAGCTGTTTTTT
CDR3aa: CASSRDGTTGELFF
v_gene: TRBV4-1
j_gene: TRBJ2-2
d_gene: .
abundance: once

CDR3nt: TGCGCCAGCAGCTTGCATGGGGGTTACTATGGCTACACCTTC
CDR3aa: CASSLHGGYYGYTF
v_gene: TRBV5-1
j_gene: TRBJ1-2
d_gene: .
abundance: .

CDR3nt: TGTGCCACCAGTAAAGCCGGGACAGTCTCTGGAAACACCATATATTTT
CDR3aa: CATSKAGTVSGNTIYF
v_gene: TRBV15
j_gene: TRBJ1-3
d_gene: TRBD1
abundance: .

CDR3nt: TGCAGCGTAGGACAGGCCGGCTACAATGAGCAGTTCTTC
CDR3aa: CSVGQAGYNEQFF
v_gene: TRBV29-1
j_gene: TRBJ2-1
d_gene: TRBD1
abundance: .

CDR3nt: TGTGCCAGCAGTGAAACGGCAGGGGGCTTTGGAAACACCATATATTTT
CDR3aa: CASSETAGGFGNTIYF
v_gene: TRBV2
j_gene: TRBJ1-3
d_gene: TRBD1
abundance: .

CDR3nt: TGTGCCAGCAGCGTAGCAGGGGGTCTGGGGGGAGAGACCCAGTACTTC
CDR3aa: CASSVAGGLGGETQYF
v_gene: TRBV9
j_gene: TRBJ2-5
d_gene: .
abundance: .

CDR3nt: TGTGCCAGTAGTATAGGGCCAGGGACAGTTTCAGGCTACACCTTC
CDR3aa: CASSIGPGTVSGYTF
v_gene: TRBV19
j_gene: TRBJ1-2
d_gene: TRBD1
abundance: few

CDR3nt: TGTGCCACCAGCAGTTTTTCGGGAGCCTACGAGCAGTACTTC
CDR3aa: CATSSFSGAYEQYF
v_gene: TRBV15
j_gene: TRBJ2-7
d_gene: .
abundance: .

CDR3nt: TGTGCCAGCAGATTACCCCAGGGGACTAGCCTTACCGGGGAGCTGTTTTTT
CDR3aa: CASRLPQGTSLTGELFF
v_gene: TRBV11-2
j_gene: TRBJ2-2
d_gene: TRBD2
abundance: few

CDR3nt: TGTGCCAGCTCACCCCGGTTAGCGGCAATGAGCACAGATACGCAGTATTTT
CDR3aa: CASSPRLAAMSTDTQYF
v_gene: TRBV18
j_gene: TRBJ2-3
d_gene: .
abundance: few

CDR3nt: TGTGCCAGCAGAAACGAGAATTCTGGGGCCAACGTCCTGACTTTC
CDR3aa: CASRNENSGANVLTF
v_gene: TRBV2
j_gene: TRBJ2-6
d_gene: .
abundance: .

CDR3nt: TGTGCCAGCAGGGTGAATCTCTACAATGAGCAGTTCTTC
CDR3aa: CASRVNLYNEQFF
v_gene: TRBV2
j_gene: TRBJ2-1
d_gene: .
abundance: few

CDR3nt: TGTGCCAGCAGTTACCCCTCACAGGGGAGAGAAAAACTGTTTTTT
CDR3aa: CASSYPSQGREKLFF
v_gene: TRBV6-6
j_gene: TRBJ1-4
d_gene: TRBD1
abundance: .

CDR3nt: TGTGCCACCCTCCAGCCCTACAATGAGCAGTTCTTC
CDR3aa: CATLQPYNEQFF
v_gene: TRBV10-3
j_gene: TRBJ2-1
d_gene: .
abundance: .

CDR3nt: TGCGCCAGCAGCCCCGCCGGCGGTCGCACTGAAGCTTTCTTT
CDR3aa: CASSPAGGRTEAFF
v_gene: TRBV5-1
j_gene: TRBJ1-1
d_gene: .
abundance: .

CDR3nt: TGTGCCAGCAGTTCGTCGGGGGAGTGGGCAACTAATGAAAAACTGTTTTTT
CDR3aa: CASSSSGEWATNEKLFF
v_gene: TRBV27
j_gene: TRBJ1-4
d_gene: .
abundance: .

CDR3nt: TGTGCCAGCAGCTCCCCGGGACTAGCGACCTACGAGCAGTACTTC
CDR3aa: CASSSPGLATYEQYF
v_gene: TRBV7-8
j_gene: TRBJ2-7
d_gene: TRBD2
abundance: .

CDR3nt: TGCAGCGCTTACGGGACTAGCGGGAAAAATGAGCAGTTCTTC
CDR3aa: CSAYGTSGKNEQFF
v_gene: TRBV29-1
j_gene: TRBJ2-1
d_gene: TRBD2
abundance: .

CDR3nt: TGTGCCAGCAGCTTCCGGGGAACAGATACGCAGTATTTT
CDR3aa: CASSFRGTDTQYF
v_gene: TRBV13
j_gene: TRBJ2-3
d_gene: .
abundance: .